A selection of T cell receptor beta chains follows, all from one sample in a study of blood T cell repertoires in COVID-19. Here immunoSEQ multiplex PCR was the method, and the copy in TCRdb shows in-frame clones only, minus some. The sample lists 300,000 to 350,000 clones, more than 75% seen once, with approximately 0.93% in the top ten. The specimen was PBMCs or T cells enriched from blood (not recorded which). The origin of the receptors is a woman aged 25 to 39 who had recovered from COVID-19. The CDR3 runs from the conserved cysteine through the conserved F or W. A D gene is named only where the DNA matches it firmly.

d_call j_call v_call cdr3_aa cdr3_nt
TRBD1 TRBJ2-3 TRBV18 CASSPRTGSGDTQYF TGTGCCAGCTCACCGAGGACAGGTTCGGGGGATACGCAGTATTTT
. TRBJ1-1 TRBV5-4 CASAGLSEAFF TGTGCCAGCGCTGGACTGAGTGAAGCTTTCTTT
TRBD1 TRBJ1-1 TRBV27 CASSLLQGAIDTEAFF TGTGCCAGCAGTTTATTACAGGGGGCTATAGACACTGAAGCTTTCTTT
TRBD2 TRBJ2-3 TRBV3-1/TRBV3-2 CASSLRGSGGGPDTQYF TGTGCCAGCAGCTTAAGAGGAAGCGGGGGGGGTCCAGATACGCAGTATTTT
TRBD2 TRBJ2-4 TRBV10-2 CASVAGTSGIQYF TGCGCCAGCGTAGCGGGGACTTCGGGCATTCAGTACTTC
. TRBJ1-2 TRBV9 CASSEGPGEGVYGYTF TGTGCCAGCAGCGAGGGCCCAGGGGAGGGCGTTTATGGCTACACCTTC
. TRBJ2-7 TRBV2 CASSYQQGSSYEQYF TGTGCCAGCAGTTACCAGCAGGGGAGCTCCTACGAGCAGTACTTC
TRBD1 TRBJ1-6 TRBV9 CASSVGSQGAAPPLHF TGTGCCAGCAGCGTAGGGTCCCAGGGGGCCGCTCCACCCCTCCACTTT
. TRBJ1-2 TRBV10-2 CASSDARSNYGYTF TGCGCCAGCAGTGACGCCAGATCTAACTATGGCTACACCTTC
TRBD1 TRBJ1-1 TRBV15 CATSRASGTANTEAFF TGTGCCACCAGCAGAGCATCGGGGACAGCGAACACTGAAGCTTTCTTT
. TRBJ1-5 TRBV18 CASSPGRDGNQPQHF TGTGCCAGCTCACCCGGGAGGGACGGCAATCAGCCCCAGCATTTT